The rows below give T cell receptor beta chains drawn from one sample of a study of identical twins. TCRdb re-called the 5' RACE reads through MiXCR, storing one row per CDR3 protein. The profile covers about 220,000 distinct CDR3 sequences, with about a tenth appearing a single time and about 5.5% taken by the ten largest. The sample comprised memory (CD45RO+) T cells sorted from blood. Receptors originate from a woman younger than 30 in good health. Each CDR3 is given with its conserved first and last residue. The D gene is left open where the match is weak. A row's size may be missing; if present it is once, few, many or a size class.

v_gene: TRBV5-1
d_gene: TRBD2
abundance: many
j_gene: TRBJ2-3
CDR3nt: TGCGCCAGCAGCTTCGGACTAGTCTTTGATACGCAGTATTTT
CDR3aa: CASSFGLVFDTQYF

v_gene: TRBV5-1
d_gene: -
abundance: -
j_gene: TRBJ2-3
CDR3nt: TGCGCCAGCAGCTTGGAAGGGACTTTAAGCACAGATACGCAGTATTTT
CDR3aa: CASSLEGTLSTDTQYF

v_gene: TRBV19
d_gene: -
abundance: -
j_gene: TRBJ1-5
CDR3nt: TGTGCCAGTAATAGGGGACTGTTGGGTAGCAATCAGCCCCAGCATTTT
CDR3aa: CASNRGLLGSNQPQHF

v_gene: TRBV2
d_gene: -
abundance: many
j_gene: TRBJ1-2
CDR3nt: TGTGCCAGCGGTTTGGGTCCGGGGGGCTACACCTTC
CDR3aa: CASGLGPGGYTF

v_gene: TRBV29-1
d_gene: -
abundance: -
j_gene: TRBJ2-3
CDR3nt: TGCAGCGTCGGGGGGCAGACAGATACGCAGTATTTT
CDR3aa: CSVGGQTDTQYF

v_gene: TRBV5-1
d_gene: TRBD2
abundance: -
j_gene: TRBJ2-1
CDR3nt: TGCGCCAGCAGCGGATCTAGCGGGGGGGCCTACAATGAGCAGTTCTTC
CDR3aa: CASSGSSGGAYNEQFF

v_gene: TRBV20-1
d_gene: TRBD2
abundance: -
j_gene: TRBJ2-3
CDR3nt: TGCAGTGCTAGTACGGGGGGGCGAGATACGCAGTATTTT
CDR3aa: CSASTGGRDTQYF

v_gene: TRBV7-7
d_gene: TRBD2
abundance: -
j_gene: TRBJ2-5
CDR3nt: TGTGCTAGCAGCTCCGGGACTAGTCTTGGAGAGACCCAGTACTTC
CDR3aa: CASSSGTSLGETQYF

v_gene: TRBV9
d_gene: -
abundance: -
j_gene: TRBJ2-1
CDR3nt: TGTGCCAGCAGCGTAACCCATGACAGGAATGAGCAGTTCTTC
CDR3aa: CASSVTHDRNEQFF

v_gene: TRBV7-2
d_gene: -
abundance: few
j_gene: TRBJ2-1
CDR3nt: TGTGCCAGCAGCTTATTGGGCGGTAGTAGCTCCTACAATGAGCAGTTCTTC
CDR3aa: CASSLLGGSSSYNEQFF

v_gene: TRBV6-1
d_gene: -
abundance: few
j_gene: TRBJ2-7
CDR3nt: TGTGCCAGCAGTGCACCAACAGGGATGCGGGGCTACGAGCAGTACTTC
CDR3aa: CASSAPTGMRGYEQYF

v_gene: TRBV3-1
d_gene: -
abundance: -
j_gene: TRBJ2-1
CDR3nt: TGTGCCAGCAGCCGTCTCGCGGGCGTCTCCTACAATGAGCAGTTCTTC
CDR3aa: CASSRLAGVSYNEQFF

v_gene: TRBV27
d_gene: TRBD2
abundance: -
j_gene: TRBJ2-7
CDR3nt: TGTGCCAGCAGTTCCAAAGGGACTAGGGGCGAGCAGTACTTC
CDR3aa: CASSSKGTRGEQYF

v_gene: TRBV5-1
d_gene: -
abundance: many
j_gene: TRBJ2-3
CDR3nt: TGCGCCAGCAGCTTGGCTTGGGCTCGAGATACGCAGTATTTT
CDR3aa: CASSLAWARDTQYF

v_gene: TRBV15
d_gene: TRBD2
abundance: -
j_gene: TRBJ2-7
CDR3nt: TGTGCCACCAGCGCAGGACTAGCGGGCTACGAGCAGTACTTC
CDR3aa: CATSAGLAGYEQYF

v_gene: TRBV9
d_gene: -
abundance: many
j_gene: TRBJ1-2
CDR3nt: TGTGCCAGCAGCGTAGCAACGGCTAACTATGGCTACACCTTC
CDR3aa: CASSVATANYGYTF

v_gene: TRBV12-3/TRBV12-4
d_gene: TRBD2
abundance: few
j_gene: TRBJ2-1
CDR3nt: TGTGCCAGCACCGTAGCGGGGGTTATCAATGAGCAGTTCTTC
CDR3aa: CASTVAGVINEQFF

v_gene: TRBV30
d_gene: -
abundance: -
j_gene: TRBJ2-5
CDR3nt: TGTGCCTGGAGTGTAGGGGGGCTCCACGAGACCCAGTACTTC
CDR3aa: CAWSVGGLHETQYF

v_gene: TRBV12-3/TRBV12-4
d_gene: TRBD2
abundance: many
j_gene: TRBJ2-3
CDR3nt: TGTGCCAGCAGTACCTCGGGGGGGTCAGATACGCAGTATTTT
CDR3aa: CASSTSGGSDTQYF

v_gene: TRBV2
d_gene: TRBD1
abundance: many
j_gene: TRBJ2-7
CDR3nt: TGTGCCAGCACCCCCCGGGGGACAGGGGCAAACGAGCAGTACTTC
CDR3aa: CASTPRGTGANEQYF

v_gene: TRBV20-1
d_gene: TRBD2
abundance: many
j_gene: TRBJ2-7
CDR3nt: TGCAGTGCTAAGCCTCTCTCTAGCGGGAGAGCCTACGAGCAGTACTTC
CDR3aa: CSAKPLSSGRAYEQYF

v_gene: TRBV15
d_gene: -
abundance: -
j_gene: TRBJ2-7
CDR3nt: TGTGCCACCAGCAGATCTAGGTCGGGGTACGAGCAGTACTTC
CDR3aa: CATSRSRSGYEQYF

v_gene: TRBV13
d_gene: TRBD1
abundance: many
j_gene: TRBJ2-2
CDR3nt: TGTGCCAGCACCCTCCTGACAGGGGTGAGAACCGGGGAGCTGTTTTTT
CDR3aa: CASTLLTGVRTGELFF

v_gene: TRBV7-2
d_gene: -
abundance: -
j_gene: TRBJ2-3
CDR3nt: TGTGCCAGCAGCGATAGCGGCAAGGGTACAGATACGCAGTATTTT
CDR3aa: CASSDSGKGTDTQYF

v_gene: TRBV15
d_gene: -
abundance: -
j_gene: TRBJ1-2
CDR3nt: TGTGCCACCGCCCCCGGAACTTATGGCTACACCTTC
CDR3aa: CATAPGTYGYTF

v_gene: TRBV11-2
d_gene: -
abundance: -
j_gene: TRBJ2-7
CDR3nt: TGTGCCAGCAGCCAACCGGGCGGACCTGGCCGGGAGCAGTACTTC
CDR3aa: CASSQPGGPGREQYF

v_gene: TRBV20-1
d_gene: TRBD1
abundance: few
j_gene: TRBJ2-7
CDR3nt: TGCAGTGCTCTTCCCGGGACAGGGGTCCACGAGCAGTACTTC
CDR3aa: CSALPGTGVHEQYF